This TCR beta chain appears in the sequencing data of a study of blood T cell repertoires in COVID-19. Study-wide context: The United States, Italy and Spain were the sources of the acute and convalescent COVID-19 samples. From T cells, B-cell-depleted T cells, or PBMCs came the material, which was cDNA or gDNA.

In the source study's methods: Quantification of nucleated cells was approximated via reference gene primer amplification. Generated by immunoSEQ multiplex PCR, the TCRdb table keeps only in-frame clones and is missing some. The V and J calls and the clone size are those of that table, but D and trimming were determined from the DNA. Among about 83,000 clones listed, around nine tenths were seen once. This CDR3 comprises 16 residues. CDR1 SGHTA and CDR2 FQGNSA come from the germline V gene. Germline trimming cut 5 bases from V and 3 bases from J; bases unmatched to any gene: 11. The source is a man in his 60s with acute or convalescent COVID-19. The sample taken for sequencing was peripheral blood. The rearrangement joins TRBV7-2 to TRBJ2-7; 9 bases agree with TRBD1. The CDR3 is CASSLGPGQGFYEQYF. The CDR3 nucleotides read TGTGCCAGCAGCCTAGGGCCGGGACAGGGTTTCTACGAGCAGTACTTC.